What follows are 20 T cell receptor beta chains derived from one specimen sequenced in a study of cytomegalovirus exposure and HLA in healthy donors. Sequenced by immunoSEQ multiplex PCR; TCRdb stores in-frame clones only, minus some. The data show 250,000 to 400,000 clones, with roughly 88% seen just once and around 0.96% held by the top ten. The sample taken for sequencing was PBMCs. These receptors were obtained from a man aged 25 to 45 in good health and CMV-seronegative.

J is TRBJ2-3 and V is TRBV5-1; 13 nucleotides match TRBD2. Per germline, CDR1 SGHRS and CDR2 YFSETQ. The CDR3 runs to 15 residues. V was clipped by 9 bases and J by 2 bases; unmatched bases: 6. The CDR3 DNA reads TGCGCCATCGGAGGGACTAGCGGGGACACAGATACGCAGTATTTT. This translates into CAIGGTSGDTDTQYF.

The chain combines TRBV19 with TRBJ2-5; 12 bases align to TRBD2. Germline CDR1 LNHDA, CDR2 SQIVND (reference sequence). V lost 3 bases and J lost 1; bases outside the gene matches: 3. The CDR3 has 16 amino acids. CDR3 residues: CASSIRTSGAQETQYF. CDR3 nucleotide sequence: TGTGCCAGTAGTATCCGGACTAGCGGGGCCCAAGAGACCCAGTACTTC.

The chain links TRBV13 to TRBJ2-3; TRBD1 matches 8 bases. CDR1 is PRHDT, CDR2 FYEKMQ, per germline (reference sequence). J gave up 0 bases and V 5 bases, and 10 bases lay outside the gene matches. The CDR3 runs 17 residues. The CDR3 protein is CASSTPRQGFSTDTQYF. CDR3 nucleotide sequence: TGTGCCAGCAGCACACCGCGACAGGGGTTCAGCACAGATACGCAGTATTTT.

The CDR3 DNA sequence: TGCGCCAGCAGCTTGGTTAGCGGGGTTTCTTACGAGCAGTACTTC. Translated, it gives CASSLVSGVSYEQYF. The chain couples TRBV5-1 to TRBJ2-7; the match to TRBD2 covers 8 bases. The ends lost 0 bases at V and 4 bases at J; junction bases unmatched: 6. CDR1 is SGHRS and CDR2 is YFSETQ in the germline V gene. CDR3 size: 15 residues.

On this clone itself: This specimen includes other DNA sequences encoding the same CDR3. J is TRBJ1-2 and V is TRBV29-1; possibly TRBD1 for D (6 bases). CDR3 length equals 12 residues. CDR1 SQVTM and CDR2 ANQGSEA come from the germline V gene. Trimming cost V 2 bases and J 3 bases, with 7 bases left between them. This CDR3 reads CSVEQGYYGYTF. The DNA of the CDR3 is TGCAGCGTTGAACAGGGGTACTATGGCTACACCTTC.

The rearrangement uses TRBV4-3 and TRBJ2-1; 10 bases fit TRBD2. The CDR3 totals 16 residues. The ends lost 3 bases at V and 5 bases at J; junction bases unmatched: 7. CDR1 LGHNA and CDR2 YSLEER come from the germline V gene. The CDR3: CASSQEVAGGHNEQFF. In DNA form, the CDR3 reads TGCGCCAGCAGCCAGGAAGTAGCGGGGGGTCACAATGAGCAGTTCTTC.

The chain uses TRBV2 and TRBJ2-2; 11 nucleotides align to TRBD2. This CDR3 has 16 amino acids. Trimming cost V 1 base and J 6 bases; bases outside gene matches: 4. Germline values: CDR1 SNHLY, CDR2 FYNNEI. The CDR3 region has the DNA TGTGCCAGCAGTGAAGAGAGGACTAGCGGGTCCGGGGAGCTGTTTTTT. Translated, it gives CASSEERTSGSGELFF.

This clone appeared a few times. V usage is TRBV7-8 and J usage is TRBJ1-5; D is undetermined. Germline lookup yields CDR1 SGHVS and CDR2 FQNEAQ. V was cut by 1 base and J by 0 bases, with 7 bases left in between. This CDR3 is built from 15 residues. In DNA form, the CDR3 reads TGTGCCAGCAGCTTAGGGCGGGCTAGCAATCAGCCCCAGCATTTT. Amino acid sequence: CASSLGRASNQPQHF.

The CDR3 nucleotides are TGTGCCAGCAGTGACGCCGGGACAGGGACATACAATGAGCAGTTCTTC. Amino acids: CASSDAGTGTYNEQFF. The V gene is TRBV6-4, the J gene TRBJ2-1; 9 bases agree with TRBD1. Looked up from germline, CDR1 is MRHNA and CDR2 is SNTAGT. The CDR3 runs to 16 residues. The J segment lost 4 bases and the V segment lost 2 bases, leaving 6 bases of the junction unmatched.

The chain has TRBV28 and TRBJ1-1, with 7 positions matching TRBD1. Germline loops: CDR1 MDHEN, CDR2 SYDVKM. CDR3 length equals 14 residues. V was clipped by 6 bases and J by 3 bases; unmatched bases: 7. In DNA, the CDR3 is TGTGCCAGCAGCCTATTCCAGGGGGACACTGAAGCTTTCTTT. Translation gives CASSLFQGDTEAFF. The full variable domain, completed using reference TRBV28 and TRBJ1-1, is DVKVTQSSRYLVKRTGEKVFLECVQDMDHENMFWYRQDPGLGLRLIYFSYDVKMKEKGDIPEGYSVSREKKERFSLILESASTNQTSMYLCASSLFQGDTEAFFGQGTRLTVV.

This chain uses TRBV5-1 with TRBJ2-2; 7 bases align to TRBD1. The junction had 2 bases not matched to a gene; V was cut back by 0 bases and J by 0 bases. Germline V gives CDR1 SGHRS, CDR2 YFSETQ. This CDR3 comprises 16 residues. The CDR3 DNA is TGCGCCAGCAGCTTGGACAGGGGCTCGAACACCGGGGAGCTGTTTTTT. Encoded protein: CASSLDRGSNTGELFF. The whole variable domain, remainder taken from reference TRBV5-1 and TRBJ2-2, is KAGVTQTPRYLIKTRGQQVTLSCSPISGHRSVSWYQQTPGQGLQFLFEYFSETQRNKGNFPGRFSGRQFSNSRSEMNVSTLELGDSALYLCASSLDRGSNTGELFFGEGSRLTVL.

This chain uses TRBV27 with TRBJ1-6; tentative D call: TRBD1 (5 bases). The CDR3 is made up of 14 amino acids. Germline CDR1 MNHEY, CDR2 SMNVEV (reference sequence). V was pared by 3 bases and J by 10 bases, with 13 bases between. For the CDR3, the DNA is TGTGCCAGCAGTTTTCAGGGAAGTGGCTCACCCCTCCACTTT. Its protein product is CASSFQGSGSPLHF.

This chain uses TRBV6-7 with TRBJ2-7, with 7 bases fitting TRBD1. Being an ORF, TRBV6-7 has a function that is uncertain. The V segment lost 6 bases and the J segment 0 bases; nucleotides outside the gene matches: 11. The length of the CDR3 is 16 residues. CDR3 loop: CASSPIRDRLSYEQYF. CDR3 bases: TGTGCCAGCAGCCCAATCCGGGACAGACTCTCCTACGAGCAGTACTTC.

The rearrangement joins TRBV7-9 to TRBJ1-2, with 8 bases identical to TRBD1. The germline CDR1 and CDR2 sequences are SEHNR and FQNEAQ (reference sequence). The CDR3 contains 17 residues. The V segment lost 10 bases and the J segment 1 base; nucleotides outside the gene matches: 17. CDR3 region: CATPRGWQGAVNYGYTF. For the CDR3, the DNA is TGTGCCACCCCTAGAGGTTGGCAGGGGGCAGTTAACTATGGCTACACCTTC.

The chain recombines TRBV7-2 with TRBJ1-4; D is unclear. Between the trimmed V and J ends, which lost 1 base and 6 bases, there was a span of 9 bases. The germline gives CDR1 SGHTA, CDR2 FQGNSA. This CDR3 comprises 14 residues. In DNA, the CDR3 is TGTGCCAGCAGCTTAGTCCCCACAGATGAAAAACTGTTTTTT. This codes for CASSLVPTDEKLFF.

The V gene is TRBV29-1, the J gene TRBJ1-4, with a possible D match to TRBD1 (5 bases). V gave up 1 base and J gave up 0 bases, with 9 bases separating them. The CDR3 sequence is 15 residues long. The germline gives CDR1 SQVTM, CDR2 ANQGSEA. CDR3 sequence reads: CSVEGDSTTNEKLFF. The CDR3 DNA is TGCAGCGTTGAAGGGGACTCAACAACTAATGAAAAACTGTTTTTT.

J is TRBJ2-2 and V is TRBV25-1; 10 bases line up with TRBD2. The CDR3 length is 16 residues. Germline CDR1 is MGHDK and CDR2 is SYGVNS. V gave up 3 bases and J gave up 4 bases; unmatched junction bases: 5. The CDR3: CASSDQRGGGTGELFF. Here the CDR3 DNA reads TGTGCCAGCAGTGACCAGCGGGGGGGAGGCACCGGGGAGCTGTTTTTT.

This clone has a single count. The chain carries TRBV7-9 and TRBJ1-1; possible D gene TRBD1, 5 bases. Trimming removed 1 base from V and 6 bases from J, with 12 bases in between. This CDR3 has 14 residues. Germline V gene data show CDR1 as SEHNR and CDR2 as FQNEAQ (reference sequence). The CDR3 loop reads CASSLEGFKSEAFF. As DNA, the CDR3 is TGTGCCAGCAGCTTAGAGGGGTTTAAATCTGAAGCTTTCTTT.

The CDR3 coding sequence is TGTGCCAGCAGTCTATCTAGGCTGGGCAATCAGCCCCAGCATTTT. This sequence encodes CASSLSRLGNQPQHF. V is TRBV6-6 and J is TRBJ1-5; D uncertain. The length of the CDR3 is 15 residues. The germline V gene encodes CDR1 MNHNY and CDR2 SVGAGI (reference sequence). Trimming pared 5 bases from V and 2 bases from J, leaving 13 bases between.

The J gene is TRBJ1-5, the V gene TRBV7-9; tentatively, D is TRBD1 (6 bases). This CDR3 comprises 16 residues. The germline gives CDR1 SEHNR, CDR2 FQNEAQ (reference sequence). The germline V and J ends were trimmed by 6 bases and 3 bases, with 18 bases remaining between them. CDR3 sequence: CASSLSVGGHNQPQHF. The DNA of the CDR3 is TGTGCCAGCAGTTTGTCCGTAGGGGGTCACAATCAGCCCCAGCATTTT.